This T cell receptor beta chain was sequenced for a study of response to subunit inactivated influenza vaccine. Regarding the study as a whole: Authors suggested few new T cells are recruited by each seasonal influenza vaccination.

The germline CDR1 and CDR2 sequences are KGHSH and LQKENI. The CDR3 has 16 amino acids. With V trimmed by 3 bases and J by 5 bases, 8 bases remained unmatched. As to this clonotype: What it binds is not known.

In TCRdb, the RT-PCR reads were re-called with MiXCR into one record per CDR3 protein. The sample has about 620,000 distinct CDR3 sequences, roughly 10% seen once. V gene TRBV18 combines with J gene TRBJ2-2; 8 nucleotides align to TRBD1. The source is a middle-aged man who received an inactivated influenza vaccine. Sequencing was performed on PBMCs from blood, taken on the day of vaccination. CDR3 region: CASSPRTGTETGELFF. The CDR3, as DNA: TGTGCCAGCTCACCGCGGACAGGGACCGAGACCGGGGAGCTGTTTTTT.